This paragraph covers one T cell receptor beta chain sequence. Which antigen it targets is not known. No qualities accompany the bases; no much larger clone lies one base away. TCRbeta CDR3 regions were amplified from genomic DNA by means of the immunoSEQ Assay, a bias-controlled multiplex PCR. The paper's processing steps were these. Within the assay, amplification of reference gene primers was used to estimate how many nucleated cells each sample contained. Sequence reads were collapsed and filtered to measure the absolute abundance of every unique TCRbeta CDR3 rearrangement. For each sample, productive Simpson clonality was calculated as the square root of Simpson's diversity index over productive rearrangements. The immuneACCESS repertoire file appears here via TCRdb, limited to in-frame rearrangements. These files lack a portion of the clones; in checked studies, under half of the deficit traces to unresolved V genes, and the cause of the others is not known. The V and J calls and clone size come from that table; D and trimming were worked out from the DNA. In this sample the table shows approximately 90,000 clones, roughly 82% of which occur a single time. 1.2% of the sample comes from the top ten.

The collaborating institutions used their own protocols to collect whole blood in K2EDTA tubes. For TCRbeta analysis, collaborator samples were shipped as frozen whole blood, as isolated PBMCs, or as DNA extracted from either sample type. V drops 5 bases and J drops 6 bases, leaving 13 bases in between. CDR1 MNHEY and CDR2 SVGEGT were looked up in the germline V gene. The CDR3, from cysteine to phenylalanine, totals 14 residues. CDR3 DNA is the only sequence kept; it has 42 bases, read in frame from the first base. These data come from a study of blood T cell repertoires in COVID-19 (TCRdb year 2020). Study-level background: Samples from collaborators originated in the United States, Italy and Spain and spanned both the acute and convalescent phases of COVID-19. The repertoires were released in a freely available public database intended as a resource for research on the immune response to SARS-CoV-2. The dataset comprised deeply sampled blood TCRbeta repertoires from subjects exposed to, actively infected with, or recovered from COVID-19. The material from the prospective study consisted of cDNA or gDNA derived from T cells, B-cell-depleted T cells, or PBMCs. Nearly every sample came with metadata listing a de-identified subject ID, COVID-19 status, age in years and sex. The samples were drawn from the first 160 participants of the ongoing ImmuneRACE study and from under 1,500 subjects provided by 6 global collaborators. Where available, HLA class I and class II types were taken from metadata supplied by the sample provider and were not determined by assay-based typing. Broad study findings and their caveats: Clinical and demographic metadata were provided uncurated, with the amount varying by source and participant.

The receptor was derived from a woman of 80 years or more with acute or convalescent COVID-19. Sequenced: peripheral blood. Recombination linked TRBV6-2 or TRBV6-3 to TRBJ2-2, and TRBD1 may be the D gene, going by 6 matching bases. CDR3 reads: CASSQDRIAGELFF. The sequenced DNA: TGTGCCAGCAGTCAAGACAGGATTGCCGGGGAGCTGTTTTTT.